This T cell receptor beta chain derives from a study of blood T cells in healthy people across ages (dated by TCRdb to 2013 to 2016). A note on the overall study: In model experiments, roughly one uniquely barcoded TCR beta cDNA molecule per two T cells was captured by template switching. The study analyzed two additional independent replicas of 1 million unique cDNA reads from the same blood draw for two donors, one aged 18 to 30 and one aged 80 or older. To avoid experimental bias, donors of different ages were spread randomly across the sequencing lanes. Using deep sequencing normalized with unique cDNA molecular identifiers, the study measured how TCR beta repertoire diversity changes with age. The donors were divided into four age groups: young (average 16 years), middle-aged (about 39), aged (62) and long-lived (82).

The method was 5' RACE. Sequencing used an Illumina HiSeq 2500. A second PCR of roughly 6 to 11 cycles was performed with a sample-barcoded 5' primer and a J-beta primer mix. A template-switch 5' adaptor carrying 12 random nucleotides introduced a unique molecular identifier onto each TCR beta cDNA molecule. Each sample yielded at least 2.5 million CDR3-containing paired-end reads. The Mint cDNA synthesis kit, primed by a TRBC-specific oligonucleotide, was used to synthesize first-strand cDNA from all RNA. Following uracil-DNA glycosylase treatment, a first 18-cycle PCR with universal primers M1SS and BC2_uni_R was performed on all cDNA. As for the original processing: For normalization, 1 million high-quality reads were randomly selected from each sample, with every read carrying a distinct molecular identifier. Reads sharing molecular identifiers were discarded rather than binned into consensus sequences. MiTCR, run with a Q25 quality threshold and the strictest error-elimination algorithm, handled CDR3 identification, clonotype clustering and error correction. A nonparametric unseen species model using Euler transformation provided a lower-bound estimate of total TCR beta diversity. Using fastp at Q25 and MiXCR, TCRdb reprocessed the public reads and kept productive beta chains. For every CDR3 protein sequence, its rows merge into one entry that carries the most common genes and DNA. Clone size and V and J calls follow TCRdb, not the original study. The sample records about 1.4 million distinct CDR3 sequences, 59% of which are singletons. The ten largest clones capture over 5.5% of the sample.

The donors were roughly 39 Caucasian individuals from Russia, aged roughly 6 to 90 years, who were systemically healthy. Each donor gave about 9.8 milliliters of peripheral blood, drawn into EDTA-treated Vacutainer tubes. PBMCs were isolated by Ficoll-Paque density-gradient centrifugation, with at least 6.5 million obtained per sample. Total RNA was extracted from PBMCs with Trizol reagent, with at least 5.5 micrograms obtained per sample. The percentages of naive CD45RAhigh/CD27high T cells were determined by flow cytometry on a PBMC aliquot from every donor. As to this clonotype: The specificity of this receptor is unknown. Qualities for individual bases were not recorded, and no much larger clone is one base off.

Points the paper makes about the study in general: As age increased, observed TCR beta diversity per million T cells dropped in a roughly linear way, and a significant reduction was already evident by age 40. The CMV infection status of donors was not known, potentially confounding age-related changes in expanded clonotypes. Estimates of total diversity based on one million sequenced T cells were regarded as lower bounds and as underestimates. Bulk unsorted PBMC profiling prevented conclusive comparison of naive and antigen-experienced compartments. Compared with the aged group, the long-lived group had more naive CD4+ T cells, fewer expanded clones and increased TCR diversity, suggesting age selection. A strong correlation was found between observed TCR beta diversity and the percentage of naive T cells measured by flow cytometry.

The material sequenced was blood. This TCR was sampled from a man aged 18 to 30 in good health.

The CDR3 here reads CSAERENTHEQFF. In nucleotides, the sequence is TGCAGTGCAGAGCGGGAGAATACCCATGAGCAGTTCTTC. In this chain, TRBV20-1 is recombined with TRBJ2-1; TRBD2 matches 8 bases in the middle. Ends trimmed: V by 6 bases, J by 8 bases; bases unmatched to a gene: 9. Reading the germline V gene (reference sequence) gives CDR1 DFQATT and CDR2 SNEGSKA. The CDR3 numbers 13 residues from cysteine through phenylalanine. Only the CDR3 DNA is retained, 39 bases long and in frame from the first base.